This T cell receptor beta chain came from a study of beta chain features in type 1 diabetes. Whole-study findings and limits: Across patients, naive, central memory and Treg TCRB repertoires exhibited apparently greater similarity than was observed across healthy donors. Within each of all four CD4+ subsets, Type 1 diabetes patients had TCRB CDR3s that were moderately but significantly shorter.

The sample holds a few counts of this clone. The antigen remains undetermined. The isolated RNA, all of it, was reverse transcribed, so expressed TCRB transcripts were what got sequenced. Measured with immunoSEQ multiplex PCR; TCRdb has only the in-frame clones, and not every one. The top ten clones hold roughly 0.11% of a sample with over 600,000 clones, around 11% of them seen once. The V and J ends lost 0 bases and 2 bases respectively, with 5 bases between them. The CDR3 is 13 amino acids. Germline lookup yields CDR1 SGDLS and CDR2 YYNGEE. The TCR comes from a man aged 25 to 40 with type 1 diabetes. Sequencing was performed on naive CD4+ T cells from blood. V gene TRBV9 combines with J gene TRBJ2-5, with a tentative D call TRBD1 (5 bases). The CDR3 nucleotides are TGTGCCAGCAGCGTAGAGGGGCAAGAGACCCAGTACTTC. Its translation is CASSVEGQETQYF.